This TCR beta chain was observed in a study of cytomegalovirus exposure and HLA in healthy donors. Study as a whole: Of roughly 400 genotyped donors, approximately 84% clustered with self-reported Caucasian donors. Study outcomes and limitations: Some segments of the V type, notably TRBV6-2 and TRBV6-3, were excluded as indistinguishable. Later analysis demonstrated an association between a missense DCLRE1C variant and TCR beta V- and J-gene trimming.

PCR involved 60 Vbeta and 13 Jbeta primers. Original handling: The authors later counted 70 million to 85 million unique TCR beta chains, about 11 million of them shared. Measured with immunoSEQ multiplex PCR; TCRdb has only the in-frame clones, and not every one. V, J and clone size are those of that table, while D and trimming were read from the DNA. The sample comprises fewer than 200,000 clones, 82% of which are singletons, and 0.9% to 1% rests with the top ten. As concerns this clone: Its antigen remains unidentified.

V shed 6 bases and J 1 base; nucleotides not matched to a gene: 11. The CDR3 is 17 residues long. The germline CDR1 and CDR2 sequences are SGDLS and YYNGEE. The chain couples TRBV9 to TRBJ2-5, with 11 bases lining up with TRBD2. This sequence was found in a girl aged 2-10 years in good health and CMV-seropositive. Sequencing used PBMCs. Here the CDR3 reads CASTPGTSGAPQETQYF. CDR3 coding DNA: TGTGCCAGCACCCCTGGGACTAGCGGCGCGCCCCAAGAGACCCAGTACTTC. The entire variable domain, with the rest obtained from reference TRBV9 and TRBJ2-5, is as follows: DSGVTQTPKHLITATGQRVTLRCSPRSGDLSVYWYQQSLDQGLQFLIQYYNGEERAKGNILERFSAQQFPDLHSELNLSSLELGDSALYFCASTPGTSGAPQETQYFGPGTRLLVL.